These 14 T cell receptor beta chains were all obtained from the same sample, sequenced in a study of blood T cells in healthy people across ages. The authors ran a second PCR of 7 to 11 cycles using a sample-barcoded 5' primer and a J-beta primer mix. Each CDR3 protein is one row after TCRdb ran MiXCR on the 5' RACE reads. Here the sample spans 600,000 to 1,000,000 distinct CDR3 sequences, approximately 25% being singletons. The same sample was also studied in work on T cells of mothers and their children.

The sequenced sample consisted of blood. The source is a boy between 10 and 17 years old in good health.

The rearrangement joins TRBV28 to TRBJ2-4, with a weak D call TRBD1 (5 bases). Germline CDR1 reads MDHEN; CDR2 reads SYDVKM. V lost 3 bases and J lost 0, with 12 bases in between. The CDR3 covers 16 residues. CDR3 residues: CASSFPPGLAKNIQYF. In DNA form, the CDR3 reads TGTGCCAGCAGTTTTCCTCCAGGGCTAGCCAAAAACATTCAGTACTTC.

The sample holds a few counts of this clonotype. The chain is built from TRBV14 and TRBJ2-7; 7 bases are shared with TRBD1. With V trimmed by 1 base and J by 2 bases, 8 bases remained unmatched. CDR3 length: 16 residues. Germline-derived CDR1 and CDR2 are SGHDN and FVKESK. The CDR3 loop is CASSQAPGQVPYEQYF. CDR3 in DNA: TGTGCCAGCAGCCAAGCCCCCGGACAGGTCCCCTACGAGCAGTACTTC.

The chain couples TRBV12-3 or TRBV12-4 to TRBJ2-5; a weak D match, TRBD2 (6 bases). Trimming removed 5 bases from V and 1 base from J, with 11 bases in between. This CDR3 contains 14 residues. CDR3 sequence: CASSIRDFQETQYF. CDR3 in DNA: TGTGCCAGCAGTATTCGGGACTTCCAAGAGACCCAGTACTTC.

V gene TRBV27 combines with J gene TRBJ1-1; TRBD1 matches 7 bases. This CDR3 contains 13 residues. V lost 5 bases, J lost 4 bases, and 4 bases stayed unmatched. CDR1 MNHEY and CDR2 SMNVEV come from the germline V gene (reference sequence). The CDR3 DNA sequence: TGTGCCAGCAGTGTACAGGGGCCCACTGAAGCTTTCTTT. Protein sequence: CASSVQGPTEAFF.

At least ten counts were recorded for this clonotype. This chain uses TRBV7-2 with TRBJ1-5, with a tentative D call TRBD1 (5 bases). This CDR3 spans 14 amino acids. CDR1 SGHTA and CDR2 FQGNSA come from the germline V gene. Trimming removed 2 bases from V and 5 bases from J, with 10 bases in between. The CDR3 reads CASSLRGGDQPQHF. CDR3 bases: TGTGCCAGCAGCTTAAGGGGCGGAGATCAGCCCCAGCATTTT.

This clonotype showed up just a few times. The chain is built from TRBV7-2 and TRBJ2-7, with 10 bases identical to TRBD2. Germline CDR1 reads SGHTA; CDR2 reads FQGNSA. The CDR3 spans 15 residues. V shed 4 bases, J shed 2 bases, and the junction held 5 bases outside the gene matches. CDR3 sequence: CASSSGLADTYEQYF. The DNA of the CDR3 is TGTGCCAGCAGCTCCGGACTAGCGGACACCTACGAGCAGTACTTC.

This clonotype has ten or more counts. In DNA form, the CDR3 reads TGCAGTGCTAGGGGCCAACACCCCCAAGAGACCCAGTACTTC. The encoded protein is CSARGQHPQETQYF. J is TRBJ2-5 and V is TRBV20-1; D not certain. Trimming removed 3 bases at V and 1 base at J, with 12 bases between. The CDR3 covers 14 residues. The germline CDR1 and CDR2 sequences are DFQATT and SNEGSKA (reference sequence).

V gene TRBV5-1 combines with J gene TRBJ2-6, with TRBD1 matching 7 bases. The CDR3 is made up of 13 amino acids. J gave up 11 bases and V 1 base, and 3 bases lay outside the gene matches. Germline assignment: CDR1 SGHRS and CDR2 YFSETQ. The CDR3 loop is CASSLTGVDVLTF. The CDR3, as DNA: TGCGCCAGCAGCTTGACAGGGGTTGACGTCCTGACTTTC.

CDR3 DNA sequence: TGTGCCAGCAGCTCCTATCCGATAGGGGCTGAGCAGTTCTTC. Amino acid sequence: CASSSYPIGAEQFF. The J gene is TRBJ2-5, the V gene TRBV11-2; maybe TRBD1 (5 bases). TRBJ2-1 matches the DNA end more closely, so the J call is doubtful. The CDR3 contains 14 residues. The germline V gene has CDR1 SGHAT and CDR2 FQNNGV.

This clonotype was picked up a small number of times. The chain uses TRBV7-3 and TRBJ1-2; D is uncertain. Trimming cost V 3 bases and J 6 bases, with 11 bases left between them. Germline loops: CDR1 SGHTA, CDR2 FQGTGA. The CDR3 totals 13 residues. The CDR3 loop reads CASSFPSGDGYTF. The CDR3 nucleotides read TGTGCCAGCAGCTTCCCCTCTGGGGATGGCTACACCTTC.

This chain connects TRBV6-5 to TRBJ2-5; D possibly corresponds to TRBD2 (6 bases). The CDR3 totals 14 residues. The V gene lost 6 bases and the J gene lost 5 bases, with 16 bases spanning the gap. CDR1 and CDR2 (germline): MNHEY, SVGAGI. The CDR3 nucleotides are TGTGCCAGCAGCTACACGGGGGACGGGGAGACCCAGTACTTC. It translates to CASSYTGDGETQYF.

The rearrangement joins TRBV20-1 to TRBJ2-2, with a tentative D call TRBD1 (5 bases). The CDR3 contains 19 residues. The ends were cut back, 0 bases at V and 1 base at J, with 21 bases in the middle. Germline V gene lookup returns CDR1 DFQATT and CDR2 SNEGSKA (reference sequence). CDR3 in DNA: TGCAGTGCTAGAGATTTCCAGGGTAACACTCCGGGGAACACCGGGGAGCTGTTTTTT. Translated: CSARDFQGNTPGNTGELFF.

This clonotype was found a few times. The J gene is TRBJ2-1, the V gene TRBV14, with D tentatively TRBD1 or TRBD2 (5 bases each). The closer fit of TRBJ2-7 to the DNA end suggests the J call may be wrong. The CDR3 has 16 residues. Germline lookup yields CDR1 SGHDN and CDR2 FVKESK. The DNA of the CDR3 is TGTGCCAGCAGCCCGAATCCCGGGGACGGAGTGATCGAGCAGTACTTC. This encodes CASSPNPGDGVIEQYF.

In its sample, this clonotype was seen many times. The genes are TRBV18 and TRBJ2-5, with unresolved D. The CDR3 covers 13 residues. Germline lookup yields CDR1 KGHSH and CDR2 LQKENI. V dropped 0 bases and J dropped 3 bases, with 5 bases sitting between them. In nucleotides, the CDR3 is TGTGCCAGCTCACCACCGCTGGAAGAGACCCAGTACTTC. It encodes CASSPPLEETQYF.